This TCR beta chain was recovered during a study of metastatic and nonmetastatic thyroid tumors. This clone counts as medium-sized. Ahead of thyroid surgery, no patient had received treatment of any kind. With MiXCR, TCRdb called clones anew from the PCR reads. The table has around 10,000 clones, 26% seen once; the top ten hold roughly 9.2%. What was sequenced was tumor tissue. The source is a female donor with papillary thyroid cancer or a benign thyroid nodule (not recorded which). Some clones in this sample may be carry-over from other donors' samples.

The CDR3: CASMETGFENSPLHF. CDR3 in DNA: TGTGCCAGCATGGAGACAGGGTTCGAGAATTCACCCCTCCACTTT. This chain connects TRBV2 to TRBJ1-6; 7 nucleotides match TRBD1. Trimming cost V 7 bases and J 7 bases; bases outside gene matches: 10. Germline V gene data show CDR1 as SNHLY and CDR2 as FYNNEI. This CDR3 spans 15 amino acids.